This is a list of T cell receptor beta chains from one sample in a study of CD4 T cells in relation to SARS-CoV-2 and coronaviruses. The method was immunoSEQ multiplex PCR; TCRdb's version includes in-frame clones alone and lacks a portion of them. This sample has nearly 70,000 clones, with more than 85% found just once. The sample taken for sequencing was naive CD4+ T cells from PBMCs. Every receptor here comes from a human donor in good health. The CDR3 runs from the conserved cysteine through the conserved F or W. The order of the fields is V gene, clone size, D gene, J gene, CDR3 DNA, CDR3 protein. A D gene is named only where the DNA matches it firmly. Clone size appears in some rows only: once, few, many, or a class for an expanded clone.

TRBV3-1/TRBV3-2	.	TRBD1	TRBJ1-4	TGTGCCAGCAGCCCAGGGGGAGCCGTTGGTGAAAAACTGTTTTTT	CASSPGGAVGEKLFF
TRBV24-1	once	.	TRBJ2-1	TGTGCCACCAGTGATCCCGCCTGGCCAGGGAAGGGTGAGCAGTTCTTC	CATSDPAWPGKGEQFF
TRBV5-1	.	.	TRBJ1-4	TGCGCCAGCAGCTACAGGCCGGGAAGTGAAAAACTGTTTTTT	CASSYRPGSEKLFF
TRBV28	once	TRBD1	TRBJ1-1	TGTGCCAGCAGTCGACAGGGACTGAACACTGAAGCTTTCTTT	CASSRQGLNTEAFF
TRBV18	few	.	TRBJ1-3	TGTGCCAGCTCACCAGTCGTGACGACTGGAAACACCATATATTTT	CASSPVVTTGNTIYF
TRBV18	.	TRBD2	TRBJ2-7	TGTGCCAGTTCCCCGGGTGGGGGGGACGAGCAGTACTTC	CASSPGGGDEQYF
TRBV5-1	.	TRBD1	TRBJ2-3	TGCGCCAGCAGCTACGCCGGGACAGGGGCCTCGAATACGCAGTATTTT	CASSYAGTGASNTQYF
TRBV2	.	TRBD1	TRBJ2-7	TGTGCCAGCAGAAGGGACAGGAGGGTCTCCTTATCCTACGAGCAGTACTTC	CASRRDRRVSLSYEQYF
TRBV29-1	.	.	TRBJ2-2	TGCAGCGTCGCCGGACAGAACACCGGGGAGCTGTTTTTT	CSVAGQNTGELFF
TRBV30	.	.	TRBJ1-2	TGTGCCTGGAGTGTACTATCGGGTTGGAATGGCTACACCTTC	CAWSVLSGWNGYTF
TRBV27	.	.	TRBJ2-7	TGTGCCAGCAGTTTAGAGGGGGGAGGGGACCACTCCTACGAGCAGTACTTC	CASSLEGGGDHSYEQYF
TRBV2	.	.	TRBJ1-1	TGTGCCAGCAGTGAAGTTTGGGCCAGAGGCACTGAAGCTTTCTTT	CASSEVWARGTEAFF
TRBV27	.	TRBD2	TRBJ2-2	TGTGCCAGCTCCTTTAGCGGGGGGGCCCTCGCCGGGGAGCTGTTTTTT	CASSFSGGALAGELFF
TRBV10-3	once	.	TRBJ1-3	TGTGCCATCAGGACAGCTCCAGGAAACACCATATATTTT	CAIRTAPGNTIYF
TRBV6-1	.	TRBD1	TRBJ2-5	TGTGCCAGCAGTGAAGCCGGGACAGGGGGTGAGACCCAGTACTTC	CASSEAGTGGETQYF
TRBV19	.	.	TRBJ2-1	TGTGCCAGTACGGGGGGCGGTAGCTCCTACAATGAGCAGTTCTTC	CASTGGGSSYNEQFF
TRBV18	.	.	TRBJ1-3	TGTGCCAGCTCACCACTGTCAGCGTCTGGAAACACCATATATTTT	CASSPLSASGNTIYF
TRBV30	.	.	TRBJ2-7	TGTGCCTGGACACAGGGGGGGGAGCAGTACTTC	CAWTQGGEQYF
TRBV5-1	.	TRBD1	TRBJ2-2	TGCGCCAGCAGGCGGACAGGGGCGAACACCGGGGAGCTGTTTTTT	CASRRTGANTGELFF
TRBV18	.	.	TRBJ2-5	TGTGCCAGCTCACCACCGAGGGGGGAAGAAGAGACCCAGTACTTC	CASSPPRGEEETQYF
TRBV4-1	.	.	TRBJ1-5	TGCGCCAGCAGCCAAGAGGGGGGTAGCAATCAGCCCCAGCATTTT	CASSQEGGSNQPQHF
TRBV15	once	.	TRBJ2-7	TGTGCCACCAGCAGAGACAAGGGGGAGGGCATCTACGAGCAGTACTTC	CATSRDKGEGIYEQYF
TRBV2	.	.	TRBJ2-4	TGTGCCAGCGGTGAGGAAGCCAAAAACATTCAGTACTTC	CASGEEAKNIQYF
TRBV7-3	.	.	TRBJ2-2	TGTGCCAGCAGCCCACAACCCGGGGCACCCGCCGGGGAGCTGTTTTTT	CASSPQPGAPAGELFF
TRBV18	.	.	TRBJ2-5	TGTGCCAGCTCACCCGGGGAGGAGACCCAGTACTTC	CASSPGEETQYF
TRBV10-3	.	.	TRBJ2-2	TGTGCCATCAGTGAACGGATCGGCGTTTTGAACACCGGGGAGCTGTTTTTT	CAISERIGVLNTGELFF
TRBV4-1	.	.	TRBJ2-2	TGCGCCAGCAGCCGAGGTTCGCGACAGACCTACACCGGGGAGCTGTTTTTT	CASSRGSRQTYTGELFF
TRBV27	.	.	TRBJ1-1	TGTGCCAGCAGTTTAGGGGGTGGGAGCACTGAAGCTTTCTTT	CASSLGGGSTEAFF
TRBV5-1	.	.	TRBJ1-1	TGCGCCAGCAGCTCCGGGGTGAACACTGAAGCTTTCTTT	CASSSGVNTEAFF
TRBV11-3	.	.	TRBJ2-5	TGTGCCAGCAGCTTAGCCCCAGGGGAAGAGACCCAGTACTTC	CASSLAPGEETQYF
TRBV7-9	.	.	TRBJ2-2	TGTGCCAGCAGGCAAGAGAGGGATATCGGGGAGCTGTTTTTT	CASRQERDIGELFF
TRBV2	once	.	TRBJ1-2	TGTGCCAGCAGAGCCGGGACTTCCAACTCACACTATGGCTACACCTTC	CASRAGTSNSHYGYTF
TRBV18	.	TRBD2	TRBJ2-2	TGTGCCAGCTCACCAACGGTAGCGGGAGACCCCGGGGAGCTGTTTTTT	CASSPTVAGDPGELFF
TRBV9	.	.	TRBJ2-3	TGTGCCAGCAGCTTCACCGGGACCACAGATACGCAGTATTTT	CASSFTGTTDTQYF
TRBV10-3	few	.	TRBJ2-1	TGTGCCATCACAGCTATGGCAGGGAGTGTCAATGAGCAGTTCTTC	CAITAMAGSVNEQFF
TRBV7-6	.	.	TRBJ1-3	TGTGCCAGCAGCTTAGGGGGGTCTGGAAACACCATATATTTT	CASSLGGSGNTIYF
TRBV5-1	once	.	TRBJ2-7	TGCGCCAGCAGCTCCGGATTACAGGGTCTCGCCTACGAGCAGTACTTC	CASSSGLQGLAYEQYF
TRBV3-1/TRBV3-2	.	.	TRBJ1-5	TGTGCCAGCAGCCAAGCGGAAAGCAATCAGCCCCAGCATTTT	CASSQAESNQPQHF
TRBV7-9	.	.	TRBJ1-1	TGTGCCAGCAGCCCCACCCCGGGGACTGAAGCTTTCTTT	CASSPTPGTEAFF
TRBV2	.	TRBD2	TRBJ2-7	TGTGCCAGCCACGCTAGCGGTGGTGGCGAGCAGTACTTC	CASHASGGGEQYF
TRBV6-5	.	TRBD2	TRBJ2-2	TGTGCCAGCAGTTACCCCCCCGGGGGGGCCGGCGGGGAGCTGTTTTTT	CASSYPPGGAGGELFF
TRBV30	.	.	TRBJ1-1	TGTGCCTGGACGGGGGGCGAGAGGAACACTGAAGCTTTCTTT	CAWTGGERNTEAFF
TRBV18	few	TRBD1	TRBJ1-1	TGTGCCAGCTCACAAGGACAGGGGGCTGTAGGCACTGAAGCTTTCTTT	CASSQGQGAVGTEAFF
TRBV18	.	.	TRBJ1-4	TGTGCCAGCTCACCAAGTCTGGCAGATGAAAAACTGTTTTTT	CASSPSLADEKLFF
TRBV5-6	.	.	TRBJ2-5	TGTGCCAGCAGCTTGATCGGACAGACCCAGTACTTC	CASSLIGQTQYF
TRBV19	.	.	TRBJ1-1	TGTGCCAGTAGTCCGACAGTCGCGAACACTGAAGCTTTCTTT	CASSPTVANTEAFF
TRBV11-3	.	.	TRBJ2-2	TGTGCCAGCAGCAAGGGGGGCATATTAGGAGTCGCGAACACCGGGGAGCTGTTTTTT	CASSKGGILGVANTGELFF
TRBV6-1	.	.	TRBJ1-1	TGTGCCAGCAGTGAAGCCACTTGGACTGAAGCTTTCTTT	CASSEATWTEAFF
TRBV3-1/TRBV3-2	.	TRBD2	TRBJ2-7	TGTGCCAGCAGCCAAGAGGCGGGAGGGACCCCCTACGAGCAGTACTTC	CASSQEAGGTPYEQYF
TRBV19	.	TRBD2	TRBJ2-5	TGTGCCAGTAGTATTGGGCCTAGCGCCTCCGGGGGGTCCCAGTACTTC	CASSIGPSASGGSQYF
TRBV13	once	.	TRBJ1-4	TGTGCCAGCAGCTTAGTTCGAGGTAGTGAAAAACTGTTTTTT	CASSLVRGSEKLFF
TRBV27	.	.	TRBJ1-2	TGTGCCAGCAGTTTAACAGAAAACTATGGCTACACCTTC	CASSLTENYGYTF
TRBV29-1	few	.	TRBJ2-3	TGCAGCCTGAGGGACCACACAGATACGCAGTATTTT	CSLRDHTDTQYF
TRBV19	.	.	TRBJ1-5	TGTGCCAGTGGCACCCAAACCAATCAGCCCCAGCATTTT	CASGTQTNQPQHF
TRBV6-6	.	.	TRBJ1-4	TGTGCCAGCAACAACAGGCTTAATGAAAAACTGTTTTTT	CASNNRLNEKLFF
TRBV5-1	once	TRBD1	TRBJ2-7	TGCGCCAGCAGCCTGGGACAGGGGGAGGTCGAGCAGTACTTC	CASSLGQGEVEQYF
TRBV6-6	once	TRBD1	TRBJ1-3	TGTGCCAGCAGTCCGCCCTACCTGACAGGGTGGACTGGAAACACCATATATTTT	CASSPPYLTGWTGNTIYF
TRBV5-1	.	.	TRBJ1-1	TGCGCCAGCAGCTTGGCCGGCAGTACGGGTGAAGCTTTCTTT	CASSLAGSTGEAFF
TRBV3-1/TRBV3-2	.	.	TRBJ2-3	TGTGCCAGCAGCCACCAAGTTGGGGGGGCCTTTTTCACAGATACGCAGTATTTT	CASSHQVGGAFFTDTQYF
TRBV29-1	.	.	TRBJ1-4	TGCAGCGTTGAAGGACAGGTGTCAGCTAATGAAAAACTGTTTTTT	CSVEGQVSANEKLFF